This T cell receptor (beta chain) is from a study of T cell repertoires in cytomegalovirus infection. Whole-study findings and limits: HLA-C-restricted CMV clonotypes gave the most frequent clonotype in two of eight donors.

The table lists this clonotype with many counts. As yet, its antigen is unknown. TCRdb used MiXCR to reprocess the reads, holding one entry per CDR3 protein. The profile shows 250,000 to 300,000 distinct CDR3 sequences, over 15% of them singletons. V lost 1 base and J 5 bases, leaving 11 bases between the germline ends. Germline lookup yields CDR1 SGHTA and CDR2 FQGNSA. This CDR3 is built from 14 residues. The rearrangement links TRBV7-2 to TRBJ1-1; the D gene is possibly TRBD1 (6 bases). The sequence was collected from a human donor in good health (CMV status not recorded). Some clones in this sample may be carry-over from other donors' samples. The sample comprised CD8+ T cells from PBMCs. The CDR3: CASSLEWGATEAFF. The CDR3 DNA reads as TGTGCCAGCAGCTTAGAATGGGGGGCTACTGAAGCTTTCTTT.